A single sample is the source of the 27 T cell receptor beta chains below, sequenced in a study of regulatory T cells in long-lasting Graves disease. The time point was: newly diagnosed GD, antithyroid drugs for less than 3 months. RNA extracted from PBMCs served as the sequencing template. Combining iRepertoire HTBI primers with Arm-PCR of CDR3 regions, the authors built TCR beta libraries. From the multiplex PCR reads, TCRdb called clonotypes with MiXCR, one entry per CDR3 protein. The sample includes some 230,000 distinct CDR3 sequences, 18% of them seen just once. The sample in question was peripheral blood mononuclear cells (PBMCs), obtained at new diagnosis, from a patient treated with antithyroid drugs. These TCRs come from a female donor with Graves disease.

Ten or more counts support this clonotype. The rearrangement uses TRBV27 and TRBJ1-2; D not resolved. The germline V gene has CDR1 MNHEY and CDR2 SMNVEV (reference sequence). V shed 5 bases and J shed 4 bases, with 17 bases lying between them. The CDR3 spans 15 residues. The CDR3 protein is CASSARLSTFYGYTF. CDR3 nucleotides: TGTGCCAGCAGTGCCAGACTATCTACCTTCTATGGCTACACCTTC.

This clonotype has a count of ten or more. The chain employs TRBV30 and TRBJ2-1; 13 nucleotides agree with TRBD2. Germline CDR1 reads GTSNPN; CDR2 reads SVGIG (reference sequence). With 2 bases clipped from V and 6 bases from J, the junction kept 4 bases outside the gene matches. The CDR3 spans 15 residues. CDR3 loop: CAWSSGLAGINEQFF. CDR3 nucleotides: TGTGCCTGGAGTTCGGGACTAGCGGGAATCAATGAGCAGTTCTTC.

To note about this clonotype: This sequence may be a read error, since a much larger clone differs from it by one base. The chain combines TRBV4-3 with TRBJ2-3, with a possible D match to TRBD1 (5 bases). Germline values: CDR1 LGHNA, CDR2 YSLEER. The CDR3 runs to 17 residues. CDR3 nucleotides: TGCGCCAGCAGCCAAGAGTTAAGTTTCCGTGGCACAGGTACGCAGTATTTT. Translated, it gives CASSQELSFRGTGTQYF.

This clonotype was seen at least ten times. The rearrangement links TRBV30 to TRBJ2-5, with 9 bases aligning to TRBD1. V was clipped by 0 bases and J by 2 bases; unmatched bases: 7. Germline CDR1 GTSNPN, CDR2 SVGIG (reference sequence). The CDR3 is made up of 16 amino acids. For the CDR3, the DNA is TGTGCCTGGAGTGTTGTAACAGGGGGCTGGCAAGAGACCCAGTACTTC. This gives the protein CAWSVVTGGWQETQYF. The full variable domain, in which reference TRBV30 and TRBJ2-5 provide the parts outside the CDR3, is SQTIHQWPATLVQPVGSPLSLECTVEGTSNPNLYWYRQAAGRGLQLLFYSVGIGQISSEVPQNLSASRPQDRQFILSSKKLLLSDSGFYLCAWSVVTGGWQETQYFGPGTRLLVL.

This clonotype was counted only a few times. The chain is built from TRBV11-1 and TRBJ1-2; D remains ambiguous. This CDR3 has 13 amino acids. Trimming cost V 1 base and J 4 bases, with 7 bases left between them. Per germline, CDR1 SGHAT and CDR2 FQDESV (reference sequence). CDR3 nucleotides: TGTGCCAGCAGCTTAGGGTACGGCTATGGCTACACCTTC. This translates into CASSLGYGYGYTF. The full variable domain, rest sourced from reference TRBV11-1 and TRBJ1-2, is EAEVAQSPRYKITEKSQAVAFWCDPISGHATLYWYRQILGQGPELLVQFQDESVVDDSQLPKDRFSAERLKGVDSTLKIQPAELGDSAMYLCASSLGYGYGYTFGSGTRLTVV.

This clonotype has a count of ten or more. In DNA, the CDR3 is TGTGCCAGCAGCCAATATAGAGCGGGGGTCAATGAGCAGTTCTTC. Translated: CASSQYRAGVNEQFF. V usage is TRBV3-1 and J usage is TRBJ2-1; 8 bases fit TRBD2. Germline CDR1 is LGHDT and CDR2 is YNNKEL (reference sequence). The CDR3 has 15 residues. V gave up 2 bases and J gave up 6 bases; unmatched junction bases: 6.

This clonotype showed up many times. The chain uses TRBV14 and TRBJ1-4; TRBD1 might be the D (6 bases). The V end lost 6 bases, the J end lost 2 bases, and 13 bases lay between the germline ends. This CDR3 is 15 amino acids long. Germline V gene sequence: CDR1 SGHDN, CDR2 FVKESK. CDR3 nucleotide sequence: TGTGCCAGCAGTCAGACAGGAGGGACTAATGAAAAACTGTTTTTT. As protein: CASSQTGGTNEKLFF.

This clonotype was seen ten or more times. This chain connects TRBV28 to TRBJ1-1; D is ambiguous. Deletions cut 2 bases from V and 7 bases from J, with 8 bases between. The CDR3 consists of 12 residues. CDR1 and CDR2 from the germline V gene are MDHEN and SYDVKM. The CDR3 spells CASSLEGREAFF. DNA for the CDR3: TGTGCCAGCAGTTTAGAAGGGCGTGAAGCTTTCTTT. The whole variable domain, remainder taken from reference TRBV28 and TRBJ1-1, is DVKVTQSSRYLVKRTGEKVFLECVQDMDHENMFWYRQDPGLGLRLIYFSYDVKMKEKGDIPEGYSVSREKKERFSLILESASTNQTSMYLCASSLEGREAFFGQGTRLTVV.

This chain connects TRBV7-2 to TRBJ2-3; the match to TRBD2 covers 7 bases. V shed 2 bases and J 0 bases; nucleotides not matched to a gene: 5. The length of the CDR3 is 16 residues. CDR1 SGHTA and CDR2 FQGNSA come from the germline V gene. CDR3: CASSLRLALSTDTQYF. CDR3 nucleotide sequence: TGTGCCAGCAGCTTACGACTAGCCCTTAGCACAGATACGCAGTATTTT.

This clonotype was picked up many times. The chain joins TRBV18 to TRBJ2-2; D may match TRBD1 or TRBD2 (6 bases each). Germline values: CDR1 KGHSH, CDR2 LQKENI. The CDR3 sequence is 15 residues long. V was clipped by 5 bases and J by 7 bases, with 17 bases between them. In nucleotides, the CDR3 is TGTGCCAGCTCAACATCAACAGGGAGGCTCGGGGAGCTGTTTTTT. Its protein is CASSTSTGRLGELFF.

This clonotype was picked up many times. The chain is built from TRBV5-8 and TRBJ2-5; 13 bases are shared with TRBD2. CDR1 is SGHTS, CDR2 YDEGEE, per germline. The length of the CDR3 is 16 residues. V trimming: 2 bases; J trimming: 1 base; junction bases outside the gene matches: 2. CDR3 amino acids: CASSFGTSGIQETQYF. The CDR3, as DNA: TGTGCCAGCAGCTTCGGGACTAGCGGGATCCAAGAGACCCAGTACTTC.

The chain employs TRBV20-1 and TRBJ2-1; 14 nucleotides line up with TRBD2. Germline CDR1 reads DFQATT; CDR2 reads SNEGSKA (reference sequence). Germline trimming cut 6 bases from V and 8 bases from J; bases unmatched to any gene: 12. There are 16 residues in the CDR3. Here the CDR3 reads CSARTSGRTSYYEQFF. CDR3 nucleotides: TGCAGTGCCAGGACTAGCGGGAGGACCTCGTACTATGAGCAGTTCTTC.

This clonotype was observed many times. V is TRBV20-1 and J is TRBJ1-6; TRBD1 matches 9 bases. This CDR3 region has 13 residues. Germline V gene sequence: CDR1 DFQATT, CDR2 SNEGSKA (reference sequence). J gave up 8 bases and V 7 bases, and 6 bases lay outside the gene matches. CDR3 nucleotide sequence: TGCAGTGTCTCACAGGGGGCTTATTCACCCCTCCACTTT. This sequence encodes CSVSQGAYSPLHF.

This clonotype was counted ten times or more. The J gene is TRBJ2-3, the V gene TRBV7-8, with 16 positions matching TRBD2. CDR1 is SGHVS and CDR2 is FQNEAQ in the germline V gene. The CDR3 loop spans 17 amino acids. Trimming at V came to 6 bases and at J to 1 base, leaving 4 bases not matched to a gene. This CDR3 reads CASSGTSGRARTDTQYF. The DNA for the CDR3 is TGTGCCAGCAGTGGGACTAGCGGGAGGGCACGCACAGATACGCAGTATTTT.

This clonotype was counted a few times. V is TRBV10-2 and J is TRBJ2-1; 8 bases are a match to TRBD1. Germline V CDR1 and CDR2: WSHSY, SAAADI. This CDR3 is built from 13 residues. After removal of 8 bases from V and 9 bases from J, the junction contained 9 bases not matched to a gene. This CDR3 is CASEDPTGVEQFF. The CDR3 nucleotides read TGCGCCAGCGAAGACCCGACAGGGGTTGAGCAGTTCTTC.

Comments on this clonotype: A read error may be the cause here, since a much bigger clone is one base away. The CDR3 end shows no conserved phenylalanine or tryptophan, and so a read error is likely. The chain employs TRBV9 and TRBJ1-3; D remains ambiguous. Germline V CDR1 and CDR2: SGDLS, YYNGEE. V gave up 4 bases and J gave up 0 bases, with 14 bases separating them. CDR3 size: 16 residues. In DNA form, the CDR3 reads TGTGCCAGCAGCCCCCAGGCAGATTACTCTGGAAACACCATATATTCT. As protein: CASSPQADYSGNTIYS.

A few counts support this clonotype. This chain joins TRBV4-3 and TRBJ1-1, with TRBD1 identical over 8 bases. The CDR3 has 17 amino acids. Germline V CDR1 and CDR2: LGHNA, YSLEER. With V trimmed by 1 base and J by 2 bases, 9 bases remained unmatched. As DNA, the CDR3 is TGCGCCAGCAGCCAAGTGGGCAGGGGGCGATTAAACACTGAAGCTTTCTTT. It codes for CASSQVGRGRLNTEAFF.

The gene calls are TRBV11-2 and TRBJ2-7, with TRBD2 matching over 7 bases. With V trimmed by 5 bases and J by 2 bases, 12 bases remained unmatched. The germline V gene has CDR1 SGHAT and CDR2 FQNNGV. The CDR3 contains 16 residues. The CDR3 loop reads CASSPDLADQPYEQYF. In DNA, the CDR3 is TGTGCCAGCAGCCCAGACCTAGCGGACCAGCCCTACGAGCAGTACTTC.

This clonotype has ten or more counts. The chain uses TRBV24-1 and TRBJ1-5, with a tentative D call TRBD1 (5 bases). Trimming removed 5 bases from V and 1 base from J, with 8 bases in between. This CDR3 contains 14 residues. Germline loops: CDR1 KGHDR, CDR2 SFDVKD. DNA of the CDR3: TGTGCCACCAGTGGGGGGGAGAGCAATCAGCCCCAGCATTTT. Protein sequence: CATSGGESNQPQHF.

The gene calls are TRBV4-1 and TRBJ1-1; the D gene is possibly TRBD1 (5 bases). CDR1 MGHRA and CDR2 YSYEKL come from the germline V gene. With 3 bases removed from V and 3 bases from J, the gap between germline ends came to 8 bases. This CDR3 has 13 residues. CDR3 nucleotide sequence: TGCGCCAGCAGCCACGGACAATACACTGAAGCTTTCTTT. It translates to CASSHGQYTEAFF.

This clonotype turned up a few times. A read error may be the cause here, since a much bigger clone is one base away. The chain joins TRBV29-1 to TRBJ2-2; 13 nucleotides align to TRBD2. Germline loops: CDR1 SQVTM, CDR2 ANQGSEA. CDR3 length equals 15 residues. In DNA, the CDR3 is TGCAGCGTCGAAGGACTAGCGGGAGACACCGGGGAGCCGTTTTTT. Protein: CSVEGLAGDTGEPFF.

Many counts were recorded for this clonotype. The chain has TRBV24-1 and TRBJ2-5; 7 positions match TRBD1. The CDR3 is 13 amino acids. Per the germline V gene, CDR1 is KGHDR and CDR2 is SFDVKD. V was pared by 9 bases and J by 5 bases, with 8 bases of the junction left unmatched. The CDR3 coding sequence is TGTGCCACCGGGACAGCCTACGGGGAGACCCAGTACTTC. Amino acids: CATGTAYGETQYF.

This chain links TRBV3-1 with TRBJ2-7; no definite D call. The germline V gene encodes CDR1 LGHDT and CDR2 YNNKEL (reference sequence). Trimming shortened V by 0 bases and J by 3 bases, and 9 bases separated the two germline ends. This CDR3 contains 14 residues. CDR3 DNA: TGTGCCAGCAGCCAAGAGGTCAGAGTCTACGAGCAGTACTTC. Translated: CASSQEVRVYEQYF.

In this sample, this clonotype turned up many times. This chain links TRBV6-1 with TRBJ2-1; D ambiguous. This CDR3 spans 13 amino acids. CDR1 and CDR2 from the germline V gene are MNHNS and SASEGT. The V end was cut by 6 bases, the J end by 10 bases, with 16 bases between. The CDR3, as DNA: TGTGCCAGCAGCCCCTTCCTTTCTTTAGAGCAGTTCTTC. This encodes CASSPFLSLEQFF.

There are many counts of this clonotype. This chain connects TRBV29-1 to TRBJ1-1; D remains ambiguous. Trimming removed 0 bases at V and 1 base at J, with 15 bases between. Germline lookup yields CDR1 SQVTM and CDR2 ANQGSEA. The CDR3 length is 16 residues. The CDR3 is CSVEDPSVGSNTEAFF. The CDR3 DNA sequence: TGCAGCGTTGAAGATCCTTCCGTGGGTTCGAACACTGAAGCTTTCTTT.

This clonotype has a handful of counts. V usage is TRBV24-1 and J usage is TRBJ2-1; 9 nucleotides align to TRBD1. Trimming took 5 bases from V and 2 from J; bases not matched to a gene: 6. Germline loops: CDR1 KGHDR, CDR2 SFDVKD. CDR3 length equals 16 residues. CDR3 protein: CATSARTGAAYNEQFF. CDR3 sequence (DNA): TGTGCCACCAGTGCTCGGACAGGGGCGGCCTACAATGAGCAGTTCTTC.

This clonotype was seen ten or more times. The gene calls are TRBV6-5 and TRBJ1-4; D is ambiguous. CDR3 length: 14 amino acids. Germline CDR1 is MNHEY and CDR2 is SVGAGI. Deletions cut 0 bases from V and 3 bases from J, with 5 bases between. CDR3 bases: TGTGCCAGCAGTTACTCGAGACCTAATGAAAAACTGTTTTTT. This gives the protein CASSYSRPNEKLFF.